The clone carrying this T cell receptor beta chain was picked up many times. TCRdb used MiXCR to reprocess the PCR reads, holding one entry per CDR3 protein. The sample includes about 25,000 distinct CDR3 sequences, roughly 35% of them seen just once. The germline V gene has CDR1 MNHEY and CDR2 SMNVEV (reference sequence). Trimming cost V 7 bases and J 1 base; bases outside gene matches: 22. The CDR3 sequence is 22 residues long. This sample is part of a study of tumor-infiltrating lymphocytes in oesophageal squamous cell carcinoma. This receptor was obtained from a male donor with esophageal squamous cell carcinoma. The chain joins TRBV27 to TRBJ2-1; 13 nucleotides line up with TRBD2. The sample consisted of esophageal tumor tissue. CDR3 sequence reads: CASTPGQGILAGGPRSYNEQFF. In DNA form, the CDR3 reads TGTGCCAGCACCCCGGGACAGGGGATACTAGCGGGAGGGCCGCGATCCTACAATGAGCAGTTCTTC.